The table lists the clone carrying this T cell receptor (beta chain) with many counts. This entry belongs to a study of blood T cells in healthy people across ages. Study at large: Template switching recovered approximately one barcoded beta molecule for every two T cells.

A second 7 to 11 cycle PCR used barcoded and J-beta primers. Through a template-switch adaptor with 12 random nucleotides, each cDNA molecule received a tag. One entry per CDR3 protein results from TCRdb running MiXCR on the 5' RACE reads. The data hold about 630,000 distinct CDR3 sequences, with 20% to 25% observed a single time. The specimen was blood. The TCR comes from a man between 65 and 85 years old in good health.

The CDR3 protein is CAISEGGTAEKLFF. CDR3 sequence (DNA): TGTGCCATCAGTGAGGGTGGGACAGCGGAAAAACTGTTTTTT. V is TRBV10-3 and J is TRBJ1-4; 7 positions agree with TRBD1. Germline V gene lookup returns CDR1 ENHRY and CDR2 SYGVKD. There are 14 residues in the CDR3. Unmatched junction bases numbered 5, after V lost 2 bases and J lost 8 bases.